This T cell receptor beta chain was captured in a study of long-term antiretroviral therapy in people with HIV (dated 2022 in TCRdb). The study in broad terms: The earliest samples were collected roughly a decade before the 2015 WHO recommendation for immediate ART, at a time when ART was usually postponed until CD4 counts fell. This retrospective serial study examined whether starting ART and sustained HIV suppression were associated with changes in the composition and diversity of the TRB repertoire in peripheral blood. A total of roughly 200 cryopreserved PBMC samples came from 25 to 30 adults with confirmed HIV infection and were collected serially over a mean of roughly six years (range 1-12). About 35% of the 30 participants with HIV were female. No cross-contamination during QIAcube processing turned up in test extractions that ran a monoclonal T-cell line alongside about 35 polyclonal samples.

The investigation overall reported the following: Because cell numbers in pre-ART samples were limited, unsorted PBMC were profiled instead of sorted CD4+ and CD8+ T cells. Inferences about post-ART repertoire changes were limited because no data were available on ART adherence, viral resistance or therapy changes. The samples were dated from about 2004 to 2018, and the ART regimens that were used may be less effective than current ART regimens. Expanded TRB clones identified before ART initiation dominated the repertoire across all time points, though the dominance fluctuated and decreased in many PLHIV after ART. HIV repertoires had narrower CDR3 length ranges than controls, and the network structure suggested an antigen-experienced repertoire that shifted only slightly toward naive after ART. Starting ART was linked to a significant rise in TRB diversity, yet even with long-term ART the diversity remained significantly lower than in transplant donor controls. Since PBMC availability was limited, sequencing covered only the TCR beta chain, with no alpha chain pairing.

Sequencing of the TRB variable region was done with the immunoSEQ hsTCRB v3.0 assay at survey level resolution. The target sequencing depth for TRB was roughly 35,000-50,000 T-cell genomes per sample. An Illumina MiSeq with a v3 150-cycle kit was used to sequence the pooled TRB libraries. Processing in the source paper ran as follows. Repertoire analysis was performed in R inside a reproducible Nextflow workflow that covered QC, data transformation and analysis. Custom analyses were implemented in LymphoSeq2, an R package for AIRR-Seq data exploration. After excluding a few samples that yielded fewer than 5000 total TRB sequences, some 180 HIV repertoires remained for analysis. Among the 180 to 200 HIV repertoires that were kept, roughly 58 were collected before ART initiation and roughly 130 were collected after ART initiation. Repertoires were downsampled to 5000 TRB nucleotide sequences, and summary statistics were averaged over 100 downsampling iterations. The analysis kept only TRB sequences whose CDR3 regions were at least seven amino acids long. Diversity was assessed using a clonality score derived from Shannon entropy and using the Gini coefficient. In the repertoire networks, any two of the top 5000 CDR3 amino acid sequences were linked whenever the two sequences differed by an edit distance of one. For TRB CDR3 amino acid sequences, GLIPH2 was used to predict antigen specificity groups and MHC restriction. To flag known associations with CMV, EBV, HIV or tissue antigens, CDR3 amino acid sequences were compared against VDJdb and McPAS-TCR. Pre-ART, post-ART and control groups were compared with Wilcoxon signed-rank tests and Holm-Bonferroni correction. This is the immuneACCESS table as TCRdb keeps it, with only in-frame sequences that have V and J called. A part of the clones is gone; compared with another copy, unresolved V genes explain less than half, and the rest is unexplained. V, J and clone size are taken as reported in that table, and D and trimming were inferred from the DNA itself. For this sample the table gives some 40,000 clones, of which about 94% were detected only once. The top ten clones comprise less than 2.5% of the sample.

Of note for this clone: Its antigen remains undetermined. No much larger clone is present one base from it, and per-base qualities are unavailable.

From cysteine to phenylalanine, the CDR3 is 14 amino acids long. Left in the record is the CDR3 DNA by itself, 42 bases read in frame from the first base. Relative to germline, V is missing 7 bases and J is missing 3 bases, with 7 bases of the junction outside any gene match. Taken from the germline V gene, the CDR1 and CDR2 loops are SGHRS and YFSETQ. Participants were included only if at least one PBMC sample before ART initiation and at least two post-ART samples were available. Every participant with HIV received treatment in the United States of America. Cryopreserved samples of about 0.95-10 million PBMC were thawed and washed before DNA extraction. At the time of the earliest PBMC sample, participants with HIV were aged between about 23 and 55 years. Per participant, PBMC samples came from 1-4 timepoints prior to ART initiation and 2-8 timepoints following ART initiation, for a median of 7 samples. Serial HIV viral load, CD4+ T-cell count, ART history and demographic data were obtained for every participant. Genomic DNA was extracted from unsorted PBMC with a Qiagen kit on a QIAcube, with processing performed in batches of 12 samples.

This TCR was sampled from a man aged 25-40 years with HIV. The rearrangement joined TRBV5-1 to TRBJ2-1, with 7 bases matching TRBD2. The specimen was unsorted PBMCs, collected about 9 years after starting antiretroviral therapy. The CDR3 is CASALGEGYNEQFF. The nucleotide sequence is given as TGCGCCAGCGCCCTGGGGGAGGGCTACAATGAGCAGTTCTTC.